These 19 T cell receptor beta chains came from one sample sequenced in a study of T cells in localized non-small cell lung cancer. Clones were read by immunoSEQ multiplex PCR, and TCRdb kept only the in-frame ones, dropping some. The sample lists some 66,000 clones; approximately 85% were seen once. The specimen was peripheral blood, collected before any cancer treatment. These receptor sequences come from an older female donor with stage I lung adenocarcinoma.

J is TRBJ1-2 and V is TRBV11-2; a weak D match, TRBD1 (5 bases). Germline values: CDR1 SGHAT, CDR2 FQNNGV. Trimming pared 5 bases from V and 0 bases from J, leaving 16 bases between. This CDR3 has 16 amino acids. CDR3 protein: CASSPLSWGSNYGYTF. The DNA for the CDR3 is TGTGCCAGCAGCCCACTCAGTTGGGGCTCTAACTATGGCTACACCTTC.

This clone has a single count. The chain combines TRBV5-1 with TRBJ2-6; no clear D. The CDR3 loop spans 15 amino acids. Germline V gene data show CDR1 as SGHRS and CDR2 as YFSETQ. Trimming removed 5 bases from V and 4 bases from J, with 13 bases in between. The CDR3 is CASRPRFGGANVLTF. In DNA, the CDR3 is TGCGCCAGCAGGCCCAGGTTTGGAGGGGCCAACGTCCTGACTTTC. Combining the CDR3 with reference TRBV5-1 and TRBJ2-6 gives the whole variable domain KAGVTQTPRYLIKTRGQQVTLSCSPISGHRSVSWYQQTPGQGLQFLFEYFSETQRNKGNFPGRFSGRQFSNSRSEMNVSTLELGDSALYLCASRPRFGGANVLTFGAGSRLTVL.

The V gene is TRBV19, the J gene TRBJ1-2; the D is unclear. Germline CDR1 is LNHDA and CDR2 is SQIVND (reference sequence). This CDR3 is built from 13 residues. Trimming shortened V by 7 bases and J by 8 bases, and 17 bases separated the two germline ends. CDR3 nucleotides: TGTGCCAGTAAGGGAGAGGGTTTTGGGGGCTACACCTTC. It specifies CASKGEGFGGYTF.

The J gene is TRBJ2-3, the V gene TRBV19, with 8 bases identical to TRBD2. There are 13 residues in the CDR3. Germline V lookup: CDR1 LNHDA, CDR2 SQIVND (reference sequence). The ends lost 6 bases at V and 2 bases at J; junction bases unmatched: 1. The CDR3: CASRTSDTDTQYF. The CDR3 bases are TGTGCCAGTAGGACTAGCGACACAGATACGCAGTATTTT.

This clone was counted a single time. V gene TRBV5-6 combines with J gene TRBJ2-5; D not resolved. In germline, CDR1 is SGHDT, CDR2 YYEEEE. This CDR3 spans 14 amino acids. V was shortened by 4 bases and J by 5 bases, with 15 bases between the two germline ends. For the CDR3, the DNA is TGTGCCAGCAGCCTATTTGTGGGGAAGGAGACCCAGTACTTC. This sequence encodes CASSLFVGKETQYF.

This clone was counted a few times. The rearrangement links TRBV19 to TRBJ1-1; 7 bases are shared with TRBD1. Germline V lookup: CDR1 LNHDA, CDR2 SQIVND (reference sequence). The CDR3 is made up of 13 amino acids. Germline trimming cut 9 bases from V and 0 bases from J; bases unmatched to any gene: 4. The CDR3 here is CASLGQLNTEAFF. The CDR3 DNA follows: TGTGCCAGCCTGGGACAGTTGAACACTGAAGCTTTCTTT.

This clone was seen only a few times. The rearrangement joins TRBV14 to TRBJ1-1; 7 bases align to TRBD1. CDR3 size: 15 residues. Germline V lookup: CDR1 SGHDN, CDR2 FVKESK. V was pared by 4 bases and J by 1 base, with 6 bases of the junction left unmatched. The CDR3 DNA reads as TGTGCCAGCAGCCCCCGGACAGGTTGGAACACTGAAGCTTTCTTT. It encodes CASSPRTGWNTEAFF.

The chain joins TRBV10-1 to TRBJ2-3; D call uncertain. This CDR3 region has 13 residues. Trimming left V 2 bases short and J 2 bases short, with 5 bases between. Germline CDR1 is WNHNN and CDR2 is SYGVQD (reference sequence). CDR3 nucleotide sequence: TGCGCCAGCAGTGAGGAGATCACAGATACGCAGTATTTT. It yields the protein CASSEEITDTQYF.

CDR3 in DNA: TGTGCCAGCAGCGCCGGAAGTGGGGGCGGGGGGGCCGAGACCCAGTACTTC. This gives the protein CASSAGSGGGGAETQYF. The chain links TRBV9 to TRBJ2-5, with 9 bases aligning to TRBD2. The CDR3 contains 17 residues. Germline CDR1 is SGDLS and CDR2 is YYNGEE. The ends lost 3 bases at V and 5 bases at J; junction bases unmatched: 14.

This clone was seen just once. The rearrangement links TRBV6-5 to TRBJ2-5, with 10 bases that match TRBD2. The CDR3 has 15 residues. CDR1 and CDR2 from the germline V gene are MNHEY and SVGAGI. V was clipped by 5 bases and J by 2 bases; unmatched bases: 5. The CDR3 protein is CASSSRLAGQETQYF. The CDR3 DNA reads as TGTGCCAGCAGTAGCCGACTAGCGGGTCAAGAGACCCAGTACTTC.

The V call is TRBV2, the J call TRBJ1-3; D gene ambiguous. The V end was cut by 5 bases, the J end by 0 bases, with 17 bases between. The germline V gene encodes CDR1 SNHLY and CDR2 FYNNEI. The CDR3 has 17 residues. The CDR3: CASSPRWRESSGNTIYF. CDR3 sequence (DNA): TGTGCCAGCAGTCCCCGATGGAGGGAGAGCTCTGGAAACACCATATATTTT.

The rearrangement uses TRBV10-1 and TRBJ1-2, with 9 bases aligning to TRBD1. The germline V gene encodes CDR1 WNHNN and CDR2 SYGVQD (reference sequence). V shed 2 bases and J 8 bases; nucleotides not matched to a gene: 6. This CDR3 has 14 residues. CDR3 in amino acids: CASSEAGTGSGYTF. The DNA for the CDR3 is TGCGCCAGCAGTGAGGCCGGGACAGGGAGCGGCTACACCTTC.

This chain connects TRBV10-1 to TRBJ2-7; TRBD1 matches at 9 bases. From germline, CDR1 is WNHNN and CDR2 SYGVQD (reference sequence). The CDR3 runs 14 residues. Trimming took 5 bases from V and 3 from J; bases not matched to a gene: 5. The CDR3 here is CASSPDRGLYEQYF. In DNA, the CDR3 is TGCGCCAGCAGTCCGGACAGGGGCCTCTACGAGCAGTACTTC.

The rearrangement uses TRBV6-6 and TRBJ2-3, with D perhaps TRBD1 (6 bases). V was cut by 6 bases and J by 1 base, with 8 bases left in between. This CDR3 has 13 residues. Germline V gives CDR1 MNHNY, CDR2 SVGAGI (reference sequence). The CDR3 is CASRNRGTDTQYF. CDR3 coding DNA: TGTGCCAGCAGAAACAGGGGCACAGATACGCAGTATTTT.

The chain is built from TRBV6-6 and TRBJ2-2; possible D gene TRBD2, 6 bases. Trimming shortened V by 8 bases and J by 5 bases, and 18 bases separated the two germline ends. CDR1 is MNHNY, CDR2 SVGAGI, per germline (reference sequence). The length of the CDR3 is 15 residues. CDR3 protein: CASLAFGGATGELFF. The CDR3 DNA reads TGTGCCAGCCTTGCGTTCGGAGGGGCGACCGGGGAGCTGTTTTTT.

The genes are TRBV5-1 and TRBJ2-5; the D gene is possibly TRBD2 (7 bases). The CDR3 spans 15 residues. The germline V gene encodes CDR1 SGHRS and CDR2 YFSETQ. Deletions cut 0 bases from V and 2 bases from J, with 11 bases between. The CDR3 spells CASSLAGGAQETQYF. DNA for the CDR3: TGCGCCAGCAGCTTGGCTGGGGGGGCACAAGAGACCCAGTACTTC.

This chain joins TRBV6-5 and TRBJ1-5, with 10 bases that match TRBD1. The J segment lost 3 bases and the V segment lost 6 bases, leaving 5 bases of the junction unmatched. Germline CDR1 MNHEY, CDR2 SVGAGI. The CDR3 spans 15 residues. In DNA form, the CDR3 reads TGTGCCAGCAGACCCGGGACAGGGGTCAATCAGCCCCAGCATTTT. Translated: CASRPGTGVNQPQHF.

The chain couples TRBV2 to TRBJ1-2, with 9 bases that match TRBD1. The CDR3 length is 15 residues. After removal of 4 bases from V and 4 bases from J, the junction contained 7 bases not matched to a gene. Germline values: CDR1 SNHLY, CDR2 FYNNEI. The CDR3 nucleotides are TGTGCCAGCAGTGGGGGACAGGGCTTCAGCTATGGCTACACCTTC. Amino acids: CASSGGQGFSYGYTF. Based on the CDR3 plus reference TRBV2 and TRBJ1-2, the full variable domain is EPEVTQTPSHQVTQMGQEVILRCVPISNHLYFYWYRQILGQKVEFLVSFYNNEISEKSEIFDDQFSVERPDGSNFTLKIRSTKLEDSAMYFCASSGGQGFSYGYTFGSGTRLTVV.

This sequence joins TRBV29-1 and TRBJ2-7; no clear D gene. The V gene lost 4 bases and the J gene lost 3 bases, with 10 bases spanning the gap. The germline gives CDR1 SQVTM, CDR2 ANQGSEA. This CDR3 has 12 residues. The CDR3 loop is CSVASGYYEQYF. The CDR3 DNA reads TGCAGCGTTGCATCCGGGTACTACGAGCAGTACTTC.